The sequence of this T cell receptor beta chain was determined in a study of blood T cell repertoires in COVID-19. The data were produced by immunoSEQ multiplex PCR, yet TCRdb's version contains in-frame clones alone and is incomplete. The sample has a few hundred thousand clones, 80% to 90% seen once. The sequence was collected from a man between 25 and 39 years old who had recovered from COVID-19. The sample was PBMCs or T cells enriched from blood (not recorded which).

The CDR3 is CASSLGASGRAGRTGELFF. In DNA, the CDR3 is TGTGCCAGCAGCTTAGGGGCTAGCGGGAGGGCCGGTCGAACCGGGGAGCTGTTTTTT. The chain is built from TRBV7-2 and TRBJ2-2; TRBD2 agrees at 12 bases. Germline CDR1 SGHTA, CDR2 FQGNSA. J lost 5 bases, V lost 1 base, and 11 bases had no gene match. The CDR3 is 19 amino acids.